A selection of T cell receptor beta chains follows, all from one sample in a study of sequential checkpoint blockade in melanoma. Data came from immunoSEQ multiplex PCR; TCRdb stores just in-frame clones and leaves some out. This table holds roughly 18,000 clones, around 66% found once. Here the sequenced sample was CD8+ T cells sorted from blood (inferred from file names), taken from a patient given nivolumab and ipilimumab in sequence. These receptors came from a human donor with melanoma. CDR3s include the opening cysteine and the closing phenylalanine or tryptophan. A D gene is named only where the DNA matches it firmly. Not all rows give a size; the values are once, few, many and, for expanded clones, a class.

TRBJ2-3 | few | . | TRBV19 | CASSLVGADTQYF | TGTGCCAGTAGTCTAGTGGGCGCAGATACGCAGTATTTT
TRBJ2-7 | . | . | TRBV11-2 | CASRSSYEQYF | TGTGCCAGCCGGAGCTCCTACGAGCAGTACTTC
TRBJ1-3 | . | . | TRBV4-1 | CASSPQGGNTIYF | TGCGCCAGCAGCCCGCAGGGTGGAAACACCATATATTTT
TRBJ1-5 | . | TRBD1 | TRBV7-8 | CASSPPGTGPNQPQHF | TGTGCCAGCAGCCCGCCCGGGACAGGGCCCAATCAGCCCCAGCATTTT
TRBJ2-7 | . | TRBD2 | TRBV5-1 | CASSLIAGEGGEQYF | TGCGCCAGCAGCTTGATAGCGGGAGAAGGAGGCGAGCAGTACTTC
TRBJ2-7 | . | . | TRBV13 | CASSLGLGYEQYF | TGTGCCAGCAGCTTAGGCCTCGGCTACGAGCAGTACTTC
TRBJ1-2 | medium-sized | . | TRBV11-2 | CASSQKGGGYGYTF | TGTGCCAGCAGCCAGAAAGGGGGGGGATATGGCTACACCTTC
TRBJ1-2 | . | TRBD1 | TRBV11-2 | CASSFGQGVDGYTF | TGTGCCAGCAGTTTTGGACAGGGTGTGGATGGCTACACCTTC
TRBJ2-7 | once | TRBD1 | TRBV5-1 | CASSAGQGLSSYEQYF | TGCGCCAGCAGCGCGGGACAGGGTCTGAGCTCCTACGAGCAGTACTTC
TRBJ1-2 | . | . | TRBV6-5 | CASSETVLYGYTF | TGTGCCAGCAGTGAGACAGTTCTCTATGGCTACACCTTC
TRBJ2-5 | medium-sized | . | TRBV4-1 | CASSSAGGSNQETQYF | TGCGCCAGCAGCTCCGCAGGGGGGTCAAACCAAGAGACCCAGTACTTC
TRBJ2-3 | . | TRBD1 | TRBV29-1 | CSVDGTGGDWDTQYF | TGCAGCGTTGACGGGACAGGGGGCGACTGGGATACGCAGTATTTT
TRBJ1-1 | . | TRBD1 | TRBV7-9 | CASSLGQGARTEAFF | TGTGCCAGCAGCTTAGGACAGGGGGCCCGGACTGAAGCTTTCTTT
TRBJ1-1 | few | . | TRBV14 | CASSQDRDNMNTEAFF | TGTGCCAGCAGCCAGGACAGAGATAACATGAACACTGAAGCTTTCTTT
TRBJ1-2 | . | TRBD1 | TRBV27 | CASSLLQGDGYTF | TGTGCCAGCAGCCTACTCCAGGGGGATGGCTACACCTTC
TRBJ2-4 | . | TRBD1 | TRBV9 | CASSLYTGEEDIQYF | TGTGCCAGCAGCCTATATACAGGGGAAGAGGACATTCAGTACTTC
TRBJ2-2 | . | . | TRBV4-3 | CASSRSLASNTGELFF | TGCGCCAGCAGTCGTTCGTTAGCTTCGAACACCGGGGAGCTGTTTTTT
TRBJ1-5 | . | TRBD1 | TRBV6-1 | CASSVEGAGQPQHF | TGTGCCAGCAGTGTTGAGGGGGCAGGCCAGCCCCAGCATTTT
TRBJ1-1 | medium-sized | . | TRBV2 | CASSFGAGGNTEAFF | TGTGCCAGCAGCTTTGGGGCGGGGGGGAACACTGAAGCTTTCTTT
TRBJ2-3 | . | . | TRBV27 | CASTTISGDTQYF | TGTGCCAGCACCACTATTTCAGGGGATACGCAGTATTTT
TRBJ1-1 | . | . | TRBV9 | CASSEGGMNTEAFF | TGTGCCAGCAGCGAGGGGGGGATGAACACTGAGGCTTTCTTT
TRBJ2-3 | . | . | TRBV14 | CASSPSNGVSDTQYF | TGTGCCAGCAGCCCGAGTAACGGGGTCTCAGATACGCAGTATTTT
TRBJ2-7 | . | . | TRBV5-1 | CASSPGQGGVEQYF | TGCGCCAGCAGCCCCGGACAGGGAGGGGTCGAGCAGTACTTC
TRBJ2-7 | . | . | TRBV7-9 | CASSISTSEQYF | TGTGCCAGCAGCATCTCTACTTCCGAGCAGTACTTC
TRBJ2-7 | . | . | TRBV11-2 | CASSLGRGSYEQYF | TGTGCCAGCAGCCTGGGCAGGGGTTCCTACGAGCAGTACTTC
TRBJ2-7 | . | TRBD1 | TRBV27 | CASSLLGGQGYEQYF | TGTGCCAGCAGTTTATTAGGGGGACAGGGCTACGAGCAGTACTTC
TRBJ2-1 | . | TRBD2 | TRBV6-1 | CASSEMGGTYNEQFF | TGTGCCAGCAGTGAAATGGGGGGGACCTACAATGAGCAGTTCTTC
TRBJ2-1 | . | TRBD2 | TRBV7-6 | CASSLTAGGAQGQFF | TGTGCCAGCAGCTTAACGGCGGGAGGGGCGCAAGGGCAGTTCTTC
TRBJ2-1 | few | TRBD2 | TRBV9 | CASSPGGGVQFF | TGTGCCAGCAGCCCCGGGGGGGGTGTGCAGTTCTTC
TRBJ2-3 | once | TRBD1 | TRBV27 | CASSLTGNTDTQYF | TGTGCCAGCAGTTTGACAGGGAACACAGATACGCAGTATTTT
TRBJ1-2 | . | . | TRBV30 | CAWTPIRANYGYTF | TGTGCCTGGACCCCAATCCGGGCTAACTATGGCTACACCTTC
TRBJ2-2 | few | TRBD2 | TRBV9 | CASSARGVGTGELFF | TGTGCCAGCAGCGCCCGGGGGGTCGGCACCGGGGAGCTGTTTTTT
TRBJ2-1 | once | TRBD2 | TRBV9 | CASSSRTSGSEQFF | TGTGCCAGCAGCTCGAGGACTAGCGGGAGTGAGCAGTTCTTC
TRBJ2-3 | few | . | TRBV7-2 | CASSLGGLGITDTQYF | TGTGCCAGCAGCTTAGGGGGCCTGGGCATCACAGATACGCAGTATTTT
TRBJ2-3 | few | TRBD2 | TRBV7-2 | CASSLTGGADTQYF | TGTGCCAGCAGCTTAACCGGGGGGGCAGATACGCAGTATTTT
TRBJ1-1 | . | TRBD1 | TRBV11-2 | CASSPGQEAFF | TGTGCCAGCAGCCCGGGACAGGAAGCTTTCTTT
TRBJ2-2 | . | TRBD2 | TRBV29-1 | CSVEVGRGATGELFF | TGCAGCGTTGAGGTGGGGCGGGGGGCCACCGGGGAGCTGTTTTTT
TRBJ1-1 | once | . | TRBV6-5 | CASSYSSGPEAFF | TGTGCCAGCAGTTACTCGTCGGGTCCTGAAGCTTTCTTT